What follows is one T cell receptor beta chain and its context. These data come from a study of blood T cell repertoires in COVID-19. Germline values: CDR1 MDHEN, CDR2 SYDVKM. V was pared by 4 bases and J by 4 bases, with 10 bases between. The CDR3 is 13 amino acids. Assay: immunoSEQ multiplex PCR; the TCRdb copy retains only in-frame clones and omits some. The profile shows around 140,000 clones, 78% of them singletons. The chain recombines TRBV28 with TRBJ1-1, with D possibly matching TRBD1 (6 bases). The receptor was derived from a woman aged 50 to 65 who had recovered from COVID-19. Input material: PBMCs or T cells enriched from blood (not recorded which). CDR3 sequence: CASSSQQGTEAFF. The CDR3 DNA sequence: TGTGCCAGCAGTTCCCAACAGGGCACTGAAGCTTTCTTT.